Listed below are T cell receptor beta chains from one sample, sequenced in a study of CXCR3-negative and CXCR3-positive naive CD8 T cells. Following a re-call of the 5' RACE reads, TCRdb has one entry per CDR3 protein and lacks DNA. The sample table sets out about 30,000 distinct CDR3 sequences. The specimen was memory CD8+ T cells from blood. These receptors were collected from a human donor in good health. Some clones in this sample may be carry-over from other donors' samples. CDR3s include the opening cysteine and the closing phenylalanine or tryptophan. Size is stated for part of the rows, as once, few or many counts, or as a class when the clone is expanded.

>TRBV25-1|TRBJ2-7|-
CASSGRDRRLYEQYF
>TRBV5-1|TRBJ2-1|-
CASSLGTSGLRNEQFF
>TRBV28|TRBJ2-3|-
CASSFLSGTDTQYF
>TRBV12-3/TRBV12-4|TRBJ1-5|-
CATGEVNQPQHF
>TRBV29-1|TRBJ2-5|-
CSVEDPDGTRGGETQYF
>TRBV6-2/TRBV6-3|TRBJ2-7|-
CASSYWDRAHEQYF
>TRBV5-1|TRBJ2-7|-
CASSWRQGGEQYF
>TRBV7-2|TRBJ2-3|-
CASSLVAGGSPDTQYF
>TRBV4-3|TRBJ2-1|-
CASSQGPSGSYNEQLF
>TRBV28|TRBJ2-7|-
CASSFPSDRPTYEQYF
>TRBV20-1|TRBJ2-2|-
CSARNTGQGFTGELFF
>TRBV7-9|TRBJ2-1|-
CASSLAGGHNEQFF
>TRBV12-3/TRBV12-4|TRBJ2-5|-
CASRKTSGAEETQYF
>TRBV6-5|TRBJ2-6|-
CASSLQISGANVLTF
>TRBV6-4|TRBJ1-2|-
CASSETQDRGLFGYTF
>TRBV20-1|TRBJ2-7|-
CSARDTDLVKQYF
>TRBV7-2|TRBJ2-3|-
CATTSGGTLTDTQYF
>TRBV29-1|TRBJ2-7|-
CSVEAGHTSYEQYF
>TRBV4-1|TRBJ2-1|-
CASSPTTGQAVSSNNEQFF
>TRBV6-4|TRBJ2-2|-
CASRLGNTGELFF
>TRBV18|TRBJ1-2|-
CASSPDGYGYTF
>TRBV5-1|TRBJ2-7|-
CASSSGDRGLNEQYF
>TRBV25-1|TRBJ2-3|medium-sized
CASSGGRETDTQYF
>TRBV6-5|TRBJ2-7|-
CASSSGKAPLEQYF
>TRBV12-3/TRBV12-4|TRBJ2-5|-
CASSSTSEGRETQYF
>TRBV7-9|TRBJ1-1|-
CASSSGTDHNTEAFF
>TRBV12-3/TRBV12-4|TRBJ1-5|-
CASGGGNFGNQPQHF
>TRBV9|TRBJ2-7|-
CASSGRSGGPGQYF
>TRBV4-3|TRBJ2-6|-
CASSQEGGSGANVLTF
>TRBV25-1|TRBJ1-2|-
CASSVGGINYGYTF
>TRBV20-1|TRBJ2-7|-
CSARDQNSGDSYEQYF
>TRBV29-1|TRBJ2-1|-
CSVDDPHKENEQFF
>TRBV7-9|TRBJ2-5|-
CASSSTRGLAGALQETQYF
>TRBV4-1|TRBJ1-1|-
CASSQSRGGADTEAFF
>TRBV29-1|TRBJ2-2|-
CSVEGLYTGELFF
>TRBV29-1|TRBJ2-1|-
CSVDPLLAGLDEQFF
>TRBV3-1|TRBJ2-7|-
CASSQDWGTAYEQYF
>TRBV7-8|TRBJ2-7|-
CASSPVDRVLNEQYF
>TRBV6-2/TRBV6-3|TRBJ1-1|-
CASSMRGGGTEAFF
>TRBV24-1|TRBJ2-5|-
CATSGTSGADGETQYF
>TRBV25-1|TRBJ2-5|-
CASSGRRETQYF
>TRBV6-5|TRBJ2-1|medium-sized
CASSYMSGQGNEQFF
>TRBV4-1|TRBJ2-2|-
CASSQAVRGTGELFF
>TRBV3-2|TRBJ1-5|-
CASSQEPGTQEPQHF
>TRBV29-1|TRBJ2-3|medium-sized
CSVVWGRVTDTQYF
>TRBV29-1|TRBJ1-2|-
CSVVRSDYGYTF
>TRBV2|TRBJ2-2|-
CASSDTGALTGELFF
>TRBV29-1|TRBJ2-2|-
CSVDSAGELFF